The present TCR beta chain was sequenced within a study of cytomegalovirus exposure and HLA in healthy donors. Study-wide background: According to later analysis, the same platform produced the 110 or so validation and several hundred first-cohort repertoires. Study-level findings and limits: Cytomegalovirus association was assigned to about 150 TCR beta chains. With high specificity and sensitivity, the classifier reportedly diagnosed cytomegalovirus status.

Here immunoSEQ multiplex PCR was the method, and the copy in TCRdb shows in-frame clones only, minus some. The sample lists about 330,000 clones; about 85% were seen once. The donors belonged to the approximately 130-subject validation cohort, separate from the roughly 700-subject first cohort. On this clone itself: Its antigen remains unknown.

The ends were cut back, 5 bases at V and 0 bases at J, with 14 bases in the middle. In germline, CDR1 is MNHEY, CDR2 SMNVEV (reference sequence). The CDR3 sequence is 15 residues long. The V and J genes are TRBV27 and TRBJ2-7; tentative D call: TRBD2 (6 bases). The source material was PBMCs. The source of this sequence is a young woman in good health and CMV-seropositive. CDR3 nucleotides: TGTGCCAGCAGTGGAGGGGTCCAGGGCTCCTACGAGCAGTACTTC. Its translation is CASSGGVQGSYEQYF.